This T cell receptor (beta chain) was recovered during a study of blood T cell repertoires in COVID-19. Turning to the study itself: PBMCs, B-cell-depleted T cells, or T cells were the source of the cDNA or gDNA that made up the material.

This clone appeared many times. CDR1 is SEHNR and CDR2 is FQNEAQ in the germline V gene (reference sequence). This CDR3 is 15 amino acids long. V trimming: 5 bases; J trimming: 5 bases; junction bases outside the gene matches: 9. Generated by immunoSEQ multiplex PCR, the TCRdb table keeps only in-frame clones and is missing some. The table lists 150,000 to 200,000 clones, around 87% of them singletons, with 2.7% in the top ten. The clonotype originates from a middle-aged man with active or convalescent COVID-19. The chain is built from TRBV7-9 and TRBJ2-3; 8 bases align to TRBD1. The sequenced sample was peripheral blood. In DNA form, the CDR3 reads TGTGCCAGCAGCCCCTTGGACAGGGCGATAGATACGCAGTATTTT. This gives the protein CASSPLDRAIDTQYF.